These T cell receptor beta chains were read from a single sample in a study of control samples from healthy donors and cancer patients. Libraries were prepared by immunoSEQ multiplex PCR; TCRdb keeps only in-frame clonotypes and omits some of them. In the table there are fewer than 95,000 clones, just under 85% of which are singletons. The sample taken for sequencing was blood. The receptors here all came from a man aged 25 to 40 in good health. Both conserved end residues are part of each CDR3. The D gene is left open where the match is weak. Not every row has a clone size; where given, it reads once, few, many or a size class.

>-|TRBJ1-2|-|13|TRBV12-3/TRBV12-4
TGTGCCAGCAGTTTCGGGTCTTTGTCAAGCTACACCTTC
CASSFGSLSSYTF
>-|TRBJ2-2|-|13|TRBV12-3/TRBV12-4
TGTGCCAGCAGCTTACTAGCTACCGGGGAGCTGTTTTTT
CASSLLATGELFF
>-|TRBJ2-3|-|19|TRBV11-2
TGTGCCAGCAGCTTAGCAAATAGGCCGGTAAAATACAACACAGATACGCAGTATTTT
CASSLANRPVKYNTDTQYF
>-|TRBJ1-1|-|16|TRBV5-4
TGTGCCAGCAGCCCAATAGTGGGGCGCGGGGGTGCAGGAGCTTTCTTT
CASSPIVGRGGAGAFF
>-|TRBJ1-5|-|15|TRBV2
TGTGCCAGCAGTGTACAACAGGGTACGTTTGAGCCCCAGCATTTT
CASSVQQGTFEPQHF
>-|TRBJ1-5|-|16|TRBV10-3
TGTGCCATCAGTGAGAACCGGGCCTTCAATAATCAGCCCCAGCATTTT
CAISENRAFNNQPQHF
>-|TRBJ1-1|once|14|TRBV6-5
TGTGCCAGCAAACGGTCCGATTGGAACACTGAAGCTTTCTTT
CASKRSDWNTEAFF
>TRBD1|TRBJ1-4|-|14|TRBV7-9
TGTGCCAGCAGCTTAGGAGGGGGCTTCGAAAAACTGTTTTTT
CASSLGGGFEKLFF
>TRBD2|TRBJ2-2|once|17|TRBV7-9
TGTGCCAGCAGCCGAACTTTAGCGGGGGCGAACACCGGGGAGCTGTTTTTT
CASSRTLAGANTGELFF
>TRBD1|TRBJ2-2|once|15|TRBV6-5
TGTGCCAGCAGCTGGCACGGACAGGCAACCGGGGAGCTGTTTTTT
CASSWHGQATGELFF
>-|TRBJ1-1|-|13|TRBV5-1
TGCGCCAGCAGCTTGATCGTCGGGACTGAAGCTTTCTTT
CASSLIVGTEAFF
>-|TRBJ2-1|-|13|TRBV7-7
TGTGCCAGCAGCTTGAACAGGTACAATGAGCAGTTCTTC
CASSLNRYNEQFF
>-|TRBJ1-5|few|14|TRBV12-5
TGTGCTAGTGGGACAGGCGTAAGCAATCAGCCCCAGCATTTT
CASGTGVSNQPQHF
>TRBD2|TRBJ2-5|-|14|TRBV15
TGTGCCACCAGGCTGGGTGGGGGGGAAGAGACCCAGTACTTC
CATRLGGGEETQYF
>-|TRBJ2-7|-|16|TRBV18
TGTGCCAGCGCACAAACCGGTGGGGGACTGACCTACGAGCAGTACTTC
CASAQTGGGLTYEQYF
>TRBD1|TRBJ1-5|-|19|TRBV28
TGTGCCAGCAGTTTTAACCCCGGGACAGGGGGACCCTATAGTCAGCCCCAGCATTTT
CASSFNPGTGGPYSQPQHF
>-|TRBJ1-1|-|13|TRBV12-3/TRBV12-4
TGTGCCAGCATCTCAGTGGGGTCCACTGAAGCTTTCTTT
CASISVGSTEAFF
>-|TRBJ1-1|-|13|TRBV2
TGTGCCAGCAACAGGAGGGCGGACACTGAAGCTTTCTTT
CASNRRADTEAFF